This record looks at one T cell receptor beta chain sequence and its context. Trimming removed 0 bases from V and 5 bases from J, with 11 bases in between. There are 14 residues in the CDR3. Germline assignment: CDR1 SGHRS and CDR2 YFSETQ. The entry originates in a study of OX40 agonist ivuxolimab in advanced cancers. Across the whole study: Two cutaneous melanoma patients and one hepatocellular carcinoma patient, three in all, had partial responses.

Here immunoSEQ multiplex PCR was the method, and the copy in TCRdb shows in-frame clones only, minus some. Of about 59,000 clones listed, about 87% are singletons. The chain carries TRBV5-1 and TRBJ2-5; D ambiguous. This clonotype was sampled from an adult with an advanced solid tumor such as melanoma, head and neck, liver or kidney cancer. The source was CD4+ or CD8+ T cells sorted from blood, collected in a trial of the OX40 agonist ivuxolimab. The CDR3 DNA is TGCGCCAGCAGCTTGGAGGGTTTGAGGGAGACCCAGTACTTC. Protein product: CASSLEGLRETQYF.